This T cell receptor beta chain was documented in a study of shared clonotypes between healthy human individuals. At the level of the study: CD4 naive cells filled three plates per donor, CD4 memory three, CD8 naive two and CD8 memory one. The study, taken as a whole, reports: As a rule, naive subsets had a larger estimated richness than memory subsets.

In regard to this clone: The antigen is not known. The same CDR3 also results from other DNA sequences found in this sample.

Sequencing was performed with immunoSEQ multiplex PCR; in TCRdb, only in-frame clones are kept and a portion is missing. The sample lists about 2 million clones, about 95% occurring once. CDR1 and CDR2 (germline): MNHNS, SASEGT. The CDR3 runs 13 residues. V was pared by 8 bases and J by 3 bases, with 1 base of the junction left unmatched. The V and J genes are TRBV6-1 and TRBJ2-7, with TRBD2 identical over 13 bases. This clonotype was obtained from a man aged 18 to 29 in good health. The sequencing input was naive CD4+ T cells sorted from blood. Subset denoted: CD45RA+ positively selected. As DNA, the CDR3 is TGTGCCAGCCGGACTAGCGGGAGCTACGAGCAGTACTTC. Amino acids: CASRTSGSYEQYF.